One and the same sample provided the 15 T cell receptor beta chains below, sequenced in a study of T cells after yellow fever vaccination. TCRdb reprocessed the 5' RACE reads with MiXCR, giving one entry per CDR3 protein. Of 300,000 to 400,000 distinct CDR3 sequences in the sample, around an eighth were seen once. The material sequenced was CD4+ T cells sorted from PBMCs, taken 15 days after the yellow fever booster vaccination. The receptors here all came from a man aged 18 to 35 who received the YFV17D yellow fever vaccine.

The rearrangement uses TRBV11-2 and TRBJ2-7, with a tentative D call TRBD1 (6 bases). V was trimmed by 6 bases and J by 6 bases, leaving 12 bases between them. In germline, CDR1 is SGHAT, CDR2 FQNNGV. This CDR3 has 12 amino acids. The CDR3 region is CASSPTGLEQYF. The CDR3 bases are TGTGCCAGCAGTCCAACAGGGCTCGAGCAGTACTTC.

About this clonotype: Possible read error: a much larger clone is one base away. The chain recombines TRBV3-1 with TRBJ1-1, with a tentative D call TRBD1 (6 bases). Trimming pared 6 bases from V and 8 bases from J, leaving 10 bases between. Looked up from germline, CDR1 is LGHDT and CDR2 is YNNKEL (reference sequence). This CDR3 is built from 11 residues. CDR3 sequence (DNA): TGTGCCAGCAGTGACGACAGGGAAGCTTTCTTT. This translates into CASSDDREAFF.

This clonotype was counted between two and nine times. The chain joins TRBV5-1 to TRBJ1-4; 10 bases match TRBD1. CDR3 length equals 15 residues. Looked up from germline, CDR1 is SGHRS and CDR2 is YFSETQ. With V trimmed by 0 bases and J by 8 bases, 4 bases remained unmatched. The CDR3 reads CASSLAGTGEEKLFF. CDR3 sequence (DNA): TGCGCCAGCAGCTTGGCAGGGACAGGGGAAGAAAAACTGTTTTTT. Looking up the rest from reference TRBV5-1 and TRBJ1-4 gives the full variable domain: KAGVTQTPRYLIKTRGQQVTLSCSPISGHRSVSWYQQTPGQGLQFLFEYFSETQRNKGNFPGRFSGRQFSNSRSEMNVSTLELGDSALYLCASSLAGTGEEKLFFGSGTQLSVL.

This clonotype came up many times. The CDR3 coding sequence is TGCGCCAGCCCCCCCCGGGGCCCAGATACGCAGTATTTT. Protein: CASPPRGPDTQYF. The chain joins TRBV5-1 to TRBJ2-3, with D possibly being TRBD1 or TRBD2 (5 bases each). Trimming took 7 bases from V and 4 from J, leaving 13 bases between them. CDR1 SGHRS and CDR2 YFSETQ come from the germline V gene. There are 13 residues in the CDR3.

J is TRBJ2-1 and V is TRBV11-2, with D perhaps TRBD1 (5 bases). The ends were cut back, 5 bases at V and 9 bases at J, with 17 bases in the middle. This CDR3 spans 14 amino acids. Per the germline V gene, CDR1 is SGHAT and CDR2 is FQNNGV. This CDR3 is CASSPSNEQGEQFF. The CDR3 DNA follows: TGTGCCAGCAGCCCCTCAAATGAGCAGGGTGAGCAGTTCTTC. Full variable domain (rest looked up from reference TRBV11-2 and TRBJ2-1): EAGVAQSPRYKIIEKRQSVAFWCNPISGHATLYWYQQILGQGPKLLIQFQNNGVVDDSQLPKDRFSAERLKGVDSTLKIQPAKLEDSAVYLCASSPSNEQGEQFFGPGTRLTVL.

The CDR3 DNA reads as TGTGCCAGCAGCTCCACCCAATTACAGGGAATACGTGAGCAGTTCTTC. It codes for CASSSTQLQGIREQFF. This chain links TRBV7-8 with TRBJ2-1; D might be TRBD1 (6 bases). V gave up 4 bases and J gave up 9 bases, with 22 bases separating them. CDR3 length equals 16 residues. Looked up from germline, CDR1 is SGHVS and CDR2 is FQNEAQ.

There are many counts of this clonotype. The chain joins TRBV7-6 to TRBJ2-3; tentatively, D is TRBD2 (5 bases). The length of the CDR3 is 12 residues. Per the germline V gene, CDR1 is SGHVS and CDR2 is FNYEAQ. V was clipped by 3 bases and J by 8 bases, with 9 bases between them. The CDR3 nucleotides read TGTGCCAGCAGCTTCCACGAGGGTACGCAGTATTTT. Protein product: CASSFHEGTQYF.

The chain carries TRBV5-1 and TRBJ2-1, with 7 nucleotides matching TRBD1. The CDR3 spans 15 residues. Unmatched junction bases numbered 7, after V lost 4 bases and J lost 3 bases. Germline lookup yields CDR1 SGHRS and CDR2 YFSETQ. In DNA, the CDR3 is TGCGCCAGCAGCCCCGGACAGGCGTACTACAATGAGCAGTTCTTC. Translating it yields CASSPGQAYYNEQFF.

The chain joins TRBV27 to TRBJ2-2; D tentatively fits TRBD1 or TRBD2 (6 bases each). The V gene's germline CDR1 is MNHEY and CDR2 SMNVEV (reference sequence). The V gene lost 3 bases and the J gene lost 5 bases, with 22 bases spanning the gap. The CDR3 loop spans 18 amino acids. The CDR3 is CASSFGSVGGGGTGELFF. In nucleotides, the CDR3 is TGTGCCAGCAGTTTCGGGAGTGTGGGAGGAGGGGGAACCGGGGAGCTGTTTTTT.

This rearrangement joins TRBV7-2 to TRBJ2-5; D gene ambiguous. V lost 1 base and J 4 bases, leaving 10 bases between the germline ends. The germline gives CDR1 SGHTA, CDR2 FQGNSA. CDR3 length: 14 residues. The CDR3 is CASSLGRTLETQYF. Written as DNA, the CDR3 is TGTGCCAGCAGCTTAGGTAGAACCCTAGAGACCCAGTACTTC.

V gene TRBV5-1 combines with J gene TRBJ2-7; tentatively, D is TRBD2 (5 bases). CDR3 length equals 8 residues. CDR1 and CDR2 from the germline V gene are SGHRS and YFSETQ. The V gene lost 10 bases and the J gene lost 6 bases, with 5 bases spanning the gap. This CDR3 reads CARGEQYV. The DNA for the CDR3 is TGCGCCCGGGGCGAGCAGTACGTC.

The chain combines TRBV12-3 or TRBV12-4 with TRBJ2-5; weak D call: TRBD1 (6 bases). CDR3 size: 14 residues. V lost 7 bases and J lost 5, with 17 bases in between. Here the CDR3 reads CASTPWATGETQYF. The CDR3 nucleotides read TGTGCCAGCACCCCCTGGGCCACAGGGGAGACCCAGTACTTC.

In this sample, this clonotype turned up many times. This chain joins TRBV5-1 and TRBJ2-2; D gene unclear. This CDR3 has 15 residues. V was clipped by 1 base and J by 3 bases, with 10 bases between them. Germline CDR1 and CDR2: SGHRS and YFSETQ. This CDR3 reads CASSLQWQDTGELFF. CDR3 nucleotides: TGCGCCAGCAGCTTGCAATGGCAGGACACCGGGGAGCTGTTTTTT.

The V call is TRBV20-1, the J call TRBJ2-3; TRBD2 matches at 8 bases. V lost 4 bases and J lost 1; bases outside the gene matches: 4. Germline lookup yields CDR1 DFQATT and CDR2 SNEGSKA (reference sequence). The CDR3 loop spans 14 amino acids. CDR3 region: CSAIGTRRTDTQYF. The CDR3 DNA sequence: TGCAGTGCTATCGGGACTAGACGCACAGATACGCAGTATTTT.

This clonotype was found many times. The V gene is TRBV28, the J gene TRBJ2-3; D is unclear. Germline values: CDR1 MDHEN, CDR2 SYDVKM. The CDR3 extends over 13 amino acids. V shed 3 bases and J shed 6 bases, with 10 bases lying between them. The CDR3 is CASSFTPRDTQYF. The CDR3 DNA sequence: TGTGCCAGCAGTTTCACCCCGCGGGATACGCAGTATTTT.